This TCR beta chain was retrieved from a study of blood T cell repertoires in COVID-19. Study context: Sites across the United States, Italy and Spain contributed samples from acute and convalescent COVID-19. PBMCs, B-cell-depleted T cells, or T cells were the source of the cDNA or gDNA that made up the material.

Original data processing: Reference gene primers were amplified, and this amplification served to estimate nucleated cell counts. Assay: immunoSEQ multiplex PCR; the TCRdb copy retains only in-frame clones and omits some. V and J calls and clone size are copied from that table; D and trimming were computed from the DNA. The data show under 150,000 clones, with 70% to 90% seen just once and about 3.1% held by the top ten. V lost 0 bases and J 0 bases, leaving 19 bases between the germline ends. The CDR3 loop spans 19 amino acids. The germline CDR1 and CDR2 sequences are LGHDT and YNNKEL (reference sequence).

V and J are TRBV3-1 (or the pseudogene TRBV3-2) and TRBJ2-3; D possibly corresponds to TRBD2 (5 bases). This receptor was identified in a woman aged 40 to 55 with active or convalescent COVID-19. The sequencing sample was made of peripheral blood. The CDR3 coding sequence is TGTGCCAGCAGCCAAGAAAGGAGGCTCTCTATGGGTAGCACAGATACGCAGTATTTT. Translating it yields CASSQERRLSMGSTDTQYF.